Below, 23 T cell receptor beta chains from the same sample are listed, as sequenced in a study of T cell changes during pregnancy in multiple sclerosis. Data came from immunoSEQ multiplex PCR; TCRdb stores just in-frame clones and leaves some out. Seen here are about 93,000 clones, roughly 92% observed once, and the top ten hold approximately 1.9%. The sample here was peripheral blood, taken after pregnancy. The receptors originated from a female donor with multiple sclerosis, enrolled in a pregnancy study.

J is TRBJ1-4 and V is TRBV6-5; no clear D. Between the trimmed V and J ends, which lost 2 bases and 0 bases, there was a span of 10 bases. CDR1 and CDR2 from the germline V gene are MNHEY and SVGAGI. This CDR3 comprises 16 residues. In nucleotides, the CDR3 is TGTGCCAGCAGTTACGGGAGACGGGCAACTAATGAAAAACTGTTTTTT. Its translation: CASSYGRRATNEKLFF.

This clone was recorded a few times. This chain joins TRBV9 and TRBJ2-3; 7 bases fit TRBD2. Trimming cost V 0 bases and J 6 bases; bases outside gene matches: 10. CDR1 and CDR2 from the germline V gene are SGDLS and YYNGEE. The CDR3 has 16 amino acids. CDR3 nucleotides: TGTGCCAGCAGCGTAGACCCGGGGGGATCCGCGGATACGCAGTATTTT. Residues: CASSVDPGGSADTQYF.

This clone was picked up a small number of times. The chain uses TRBV27 and TRBJ2-7; 7 bases map to TRBD2. This CDR3 comprises 14 residues. The J segment lost 6 bases and the V segment lost 3 bases, leaving 8 bases of the junction unmatched. Germline CDR1 MNHEY, CDR2 SMNVEV (reference sequence). CDR3 coding DNA: TGTGCCAGCAGTTTTCTGCCGGGAGGAGGCGAGCAGTACTTC. It yields the protein CASSFLPGGGEQYF.

The V and J genes are TRBV5-1 and TRBJ2-3; no clear D. Trimming pared 1 base from V and 6 bases from J, leaving 9 bases between. Germline V CDR1 and CDR2: SGHRS, YFSETQ. The CDR3 length is 13 residues. For the CDR3, the DNA is TGCGCCAGCAGCTTGAACCGCGAGGATACGCAGTATTTT. As protein: CASSLNREDTQYF.

V gene TRBV28 combines with J gene TRBJ1-2, with D possibly matching TRBD1 (6 bases). The CDR3 totals 14 residues. Germline V CDR1 and CDR2: MDHEN, SYDVKM. Deletions cut 6 bases from V and 4 bases from J, with 15 bases between. The DNA for the CDR3 is TGTGCCAGCAGGCAAAGCAGGGGCTTCTATGGCTACACCTTC. The encoded protein is CASRQSRGFYGYTF.

The CDR3 coding sequence is TGTGCCAGTAGTACTTCGGGACAGAGCAATCAGCCCCAGCATTTT. Protein sequence: CASSTSGQSNQPQHF. The rearrangement joins TRBV19 to TRBJ1-5, with TRBD1 matching over 7 bases. The CDR3 is 15 amino acids. The germline V gene has CDR1 LNHDA and CDR2 SQIVND (reference sequence). V lost 4 bases, J lost 1 base, and 4 bases stayed unmatched.

The chain links TRBV2 to TRBJ2-4; D not resolved. Deletions cut 1 base from V and 0 bases from J, with 7 bases between. The germline V gene has CDR1 SNHLY and CDR2 FYNNEI. This CDR3 has 15 residues. The CDR3 sequence is CASSEGVIAKNIQYF. CDR3 nucleotide sequence: TGTGCCAGCAGTGAAGGTGTTATAGCCAAAAACATTCAGTACTTC.

The CDR3 protein is CASSLVYVPPNEQFF. In nucleotides, the CDR3 is TGTGCCAGCAGCTTAGTCTACGTCCCACCCAATGAGCAGTTCTTC. V usage is TRBV7-2 and J usage is TRBJ2-1; D is uncertain. Germline CDR1 and CDR2: SGHTA and FQGNSA. The CDR3 length is 15 residues. V lost 1 base to trimming and J lost 6 bases, with 13 bases between them. Full variable domain (outside the CDR3, taken from reference TRBV7-2 and TRBJ2-1): GAGVSQSPSNKVTEKGKDVELRCDPISGHTALYWYRQSLGQGLEFLIYFQGNSAPDKSGLPSDRFSAERTGGSVSTLTIQRTQQEDSAVYLCASSLVYVPPNEQFFGPGTRLTVL.

The V and J genes are TRBV6-6 and TRBJ1-1; 7 nucleotides match TRBD1. The germline gives CDR1 MNHNY, CDR2 SVGAGI (reference sequence). After removal of 8 bases from V and 4 bases from J, the junction contained 13 bases not matched to a gene. The CDR3 runs 15 residues. CDR3 in amino acids: CASYGRGLWSTEAFF. CDR3 nucleotides: TGTGCCAGCTACGGCAGGGGGTTGTGGAGCACTGAAGCTTTCTTT.

The V and J genes are TRBV7-2 and TRBJ2-5; D not certain. This CDR3 is built from 14 residues. CDR1 is SGHTA, CDR2 FQGNSA, per germline. The V end was cut by 5 bases, the J end by 3 bases, with 13 bases between. Written as DNA, the CDR3 is TGTGCCAGCAGCCGAAATCTAGGAGAAGAGACCCAGTACTTC. Protein: CASSRNLGEETQYF.

The chain combines TRBV29-1 with TRBJ2-1, with D unclear. The V end was cut by 4 bases, the J end by 7 bases, with 8 bases between. Per the germline V gene, CDR1 is SQVTM and CDR2 is ANQGSEA. CDR3 length: 11 amino acids. CDR3: CSVGARNEQFF. In nucleotides, the CDR3 is TGCAGCGTTGGCGCTAGGAATGAGCAGTTCTTC.

The rearrangement uses TRBV30 and TRBJ2-1; TRBD2 matches 11 bases. Trimming cost V 4 bases and J 7 bases; bases outside gene matches: 12. The germline V gene has CDR1 GTSNPN and CDR2 SVGIG (reference sequence). CDR3 length: 16 residues. CDR3 in DNA: TGTGCCTGGACCCCCGGGCTAGCGGGAGGAGGTAATGAGCAGTTCTTC. It encodes CAWTPGLAGGGNEQFF.

J is TRBJ2-1 and V is TRBV11-3; D is ambiguous. CDR1 is SGHNT and CDR2 is YENEEA in the germline V gene. There are 11 residues in the CDR3. The germline V and J ends were trimmed by 3 bases and 7 bases, with 4 bases remaining between them. This chain's CDR3 is CASSFRNEQFF. For the CDR3, the DNA is TGTGCCAGCAGCTTTAGAAATGAGCAGTTCTTC.

This clone was detected once. The chain employs TRBV6-1 and TRBJ2-5; no reliable D call. Germline loops: CDR1 MNHNS, CDR2 SASEGT. CDR3 size: 13 residues. With 1 base removed from V and 3 bases from J, the gap between germline ends came to 6 bases. CDR3 in DNA: TGTGCCAGCAGTGAAGTACTTGAAGAGACCCAGTACTTC. It encodes CASSEVLEETQYF.

The V gene is TRBV5-1, the J gene TRBJ1-5, with TRBD1 as a possible D gene (6 bases). Looked up from germline, CDR1 is SGHRS and CDR2 is YFSETQ. The CDR3 is 15 amino acids. V lost 1 base and J lost 6, with 14 bases in between. CDR3: CASSLTAGAGQPQHF. CDR3 coding DNA: TGCGCCAGCAGCTTGACGGCAGGGGCAGGTCAGCCCCAGCATTTT.

The chain carries TRBV27 and TRBJ2-7, with 12 bases fitting TRBD2. The CDR3 spans 15 residues. The germline gives CDR1 MNHEY, CDR2 SMNVEV (reference sequence). V gave up 5 bases and J gave up 2 bases; unmatched junction bases: 4. The CDR3: CASSPGLAGPYEQYF. CDR3 nucleotides: TGTGCCAGCAGTCCAGGACTAGCGGGGCCCTACGAGCAGTACTTC.

The gene calls are TRBV6-5 and TRBJ2-7; 9 bases align to TRBD1. With 5 bases clipped from V and 3 bases from J, the junction kept 8 bases outside the gene matches. Per the germline V gene, CDR1 is MNHEY and CDR2 is SVGAGI. The CDR3 runs 15 residues. In DNA form, the CDR3 reads TGTGCCAGCAGTCCTCCCGGGACAGGGCTCTACGAGCAGTACTTC. It yields the protein CASSPPGTGLYEQYF.

The genes are TRBV6-5 and TRBJ1-4; 7 nucleotides line up with TRBD1. The germline V gene has CDR1 MNHEY and CDR2 SVGAGI. V shed 0 bases, J shed 8 bases, and the junction held 6 bases outside the gene matches. The length of the CDR3 is 15 residues. The CDR3 nucleotides are TGTGCCAGCAGTTACTCTTGGACAGGCCAGGAAAAACTGTTTTTT. Translated, it gives CASSYSWTGQEKLFF.

The chain is built from TRBV4-2 and TRBJ1-3; unclear D gene. Deletions cut 1 base from V and 0 bases from J, with 10 bases between. CDR1 and CDR2 from the germline V gene are LGHNA and YNFKEQ. This CDR3 contains 16 residues. CDR3 residues: CASSQGSTVSGNTIYF. The CDR3 DNA reads TGTGCCAGCAGCCAAGGGTCTACGGTCTCTGGAAACACCATATATTTT.

The gene calls are TRBV7-8 and TRBJ2-3, with a possible D match to TRBD1 (6 bases). The germline V and J ends were trimmed by 5 bases and 2 bases, with 20 bases remaining between them. The germline gives CDR1 SGHVS, CDR2 FQNEAQ. The CDR3 runs to 17 residues. The CDR3 region is CASSPSLTGQITDTQYF. CDR3 nucleotides: TGTGCCAGCAGCCCAAGCCTCACAGGGCAGATCACAGATACGCAGTATTTT.

V usage is TRBV6-5 and J usage is TRBJ2-7, with D possibly being TRBD1 (5 bases). Trimming removed 4 bases from V and 0 bases from J, with 13 bases in between. Germline lookup yields CDR1 MNHEY and CDR2 SVGAGI. There are 15 residues in the CDR3. The CDR3 DNA is TGTGCCAGCAGTTTGAAGACAGCGAGCTCCTACGAGCAGTACTTC. Translating it yields CASSLKTASSYEQYF.

The genes are TRBV11-3 and TRBJ2-2; 7 nucleotides line up with TRBD2. CDR1 and CDR2 from the germline V gene are SGHNT and YENEEA. Losses at the gene ends were 1 base for V and 4 bases for J; bases not matched to a gene: 9. The CDR3 totals 17 residues. CDR3 sequence: CASSLGLSGTRTGELFF. In nucleotides, the CDR3 is TGTGCCAGCAGCTTAGGTCTGAGCGGGACTCGCACCGGGGAGCTGTTTTTT.

The chain employs TRBV19 and TRBJ2-1, with 9 positions matching TRBD1. After removal of 10 bases from V and 5 bases from J, the junction contained 6 bases not matched to a gene. Germline lookup yields CDR1 LNHDA and CDR2 SQIVND (reference sequence). This CDR3 has 13 amino acids. CDR3 DNA sequence: TGTGCCACCTCCGGGACAGGGAACAATGAGCAGTTCTTC. Protein: CATSGTGNNEQFF.